The following is a T cell receptor (beta chain) sequence with its context. Its antigen remains unknown. The V gene end was trimmed by 3 bases and the J gene end by 6 bases; junction bases not matched to a gene: 5. Germline V gene sequence: CDR1 LGHNA, CDR2 YNFKEQ. The CDR3 consists of 14 residues. The data are from a study of cytomegalovirus exposure and HLA in healthy donors. Overall study: Drawn from HLA-typed donors, 65 million to 100 million unique TCRs were held in an early data release. Study results and limitations: In presence/absence analyses, roughly uniform sequencing depth across donors was assumed.

Each donor's status was that of a healthy bone marrow donor. Researchers ran the PCR with 60 Vbeta and 13 Jbeta primers. Using immunoSEQ multiplex PCR, the repertoire was profiled, and TCRdb retains in-frame clones only, with some absent. The sample has some 180,000 clones; about 80% are singletons. The specimen was PBMCs. The source is a woman aged 25-40 years in good health and CMV-seropositive. The chain employs TRBV4-2 and TRBJ1-5; TRBD1 matches 7 bases. CDR3 region: CASSQGTVPQPQHF. Written as DNA, the CDR3 is TGTGCCAGCAGCCAGGGGACAGTTCCTCAGCCCCAGCATTTT.